This T cell receptor (beta chain) appears in the sequencing data of a study of blood T cell repertoires in COVID-19. Study as a whole: Samples of COVID-19 (acute and convalescent) were obtained from the United States, Italy and Spain. Sources were T cells, B-cell-depleted T cells, or PBMCs; the material itself was cDNA or gDNA.

V gave up 5 bases and J gave up 0 bases, with 14 bases separating them. The germline V gene encodes CDR1 SGHNT and CDR2 YENEEA. The CDR3 length is 15 residues. Original analysis: Amplification with reference gene primers provided the estimates of nucleated cell counts. TCRdb's table, derived via immunoSEQ multiplex PCR, lists solely in-frame clones and lacks some. V and J calls and clone size are copied from that table; D and trimming were computed from the DNA. The profile shows under 65,000 clones, 70% to 90% of them singletons. This TCR came from a man aged 60-69 years with acute or convalescent COVID-19. The sequenced material came from peripheral blood. V usage is TRBV11-3 and J usage is TRBJ2-7; D is ambiguous. The CDR3 protein is CASSLKTTGSYEQYF. The CDR3 bases are TGTGCCAGCAGCCTTAAAACCACCGGCTCCTACGAGCAGTACTTC.